This TCR beta chain was identified during a study of T cell responses to AZD1222 COVID-19 vaccine. Looking at the study overall: The study pooled second doses at about 4 or about 12 weeks. Regarding the study as a whole: Seropositivity was recorded at baseline in only a handful of AZD1222 recipients.

TCRdb keeps only in-frame clones here, not all; method: immunoSEQ multiplex PCR. In the table there are 130,000 to 150,000 clones, about 90% of which are singletons. Germline V CDR1 and CDR2: MNHNS, SASEGT. This CDR3 has 13 residues. The V gene lost 1 base and the J gene lost 5 bases, with 6 bases spanning the gap. As concerns this clone: Its specificity is not known.

The rearrangement links TRBV6-1 to TRBJ2-1; D gene unclear. The origin of this receptor is an adult in good health. The specimen was peripheral blood, collected on day 0 of AZD1222 vaccination. This CDR3 reads CASSEERHNEQFF. CDR3 bases: TGTGCCAGCAGTGAAGAACGGCACAATGAGCAGTTCTTC.